This T cell receptor beta chain was recorded in a study of a mutant IDH1 vaccine in newly diagnosed glioma. Overall study context: Vaccines began 4-6 weeks after radiotherapy alone, or with temozolomide cycles. Averaging 40.4 years of age, treated patients were about 62% male and roughly 38% female.

Germline V gene data show CDR1 as SGHNT and CDR2 as YYREEE (reference sequence). V was clipped by 0 bases and J by 6 bases, with 12 bases between them. CDR3 length: 14 amino acids. This table comes from immunoSEQ multiplex PCR, and its TCRdb copy is limited to in-frame clones, with some not included. This repertoire shows tens of thousands of clones, about 77% found once; its top ten account for approximately 5.2%. Study-level results: Pseudoprogression seemed unlinked to shifts in top peripheral T cell clonotypes.

Of note for this clone: Its antigen is unknown.

Time point noted: week 5, during vaccination. What each vaccine dose contained was 300 ug of mutant IDH1 20-mer peptide, accompanied by topical imiquimod. There were new WHO grade 3 or 4 astrocytomas in the donors, and these were IDH1-mutant and ATRX-lost. This clonotype was obtained from a man over 45 with glioma. This specimen was PBMCs, taken from a glioma patient whose treatment included an IDH1 peptide vaccine. The chain employs TRBV5-4 and TRBJ1-1; perhaps TRBD1 as D (6 bases). Written as DNA, the CDR3 is TGTGCCAGCAGCTTGGATAGGGGGTCCGCTGAAGCTTTCTTT. Its translation: CASSLDRGSAEAFF.